Listed here are 26 T cell receptor beta chains from one sample, sequenced in a study of T cell repertoires in cytomegalovirus infection. TCRdb passed the reads through MiXCR, listing each CDR3 protein once. The data contain a few hundred thousand distinct CDR3 sequences, approximately 9.2% of them singletons. The sample taken for sequencing was PBMCs. The receptor set was obtained from a human donor in good health (CMV status not recorded). Some clones in this sample may be carry-over from other donors' samples.

This clonotype was detected ten times or more. The CDR3 sequence: CASSLAAGGGQEKLFF. Here the CDR3 DNA reads TGTGCCAGCAGCTTAGCTGCCGGGGGGGGGCAAGAAAAACTGTTTTTT. V is TRBV7-2 and J is TRBJ1-4, with a tentative D call TRBD1 (6 bases). V dropped 0 bases and J dropped 8 bases, with 16 bases sitting between them. Germline CDR1 is SGHTA and CDR2 is FQGNSA. CDR3 size: 16 residues.

This clonotype has a count of ten or more. The chain is built from TRBV20-1 and TRBJ1-4; 12 bases map to TRBD1. J gave up 3 bases and V 6 bases, and 8 bases lay outside the gene matches. Germline values: CDR1 DFQATT, CDR2 SNEGSKA (reference sequence). The CDR3 has 16 amino acids. This CDR3 is CSAQGGQGASNEKLFF. The CDR3 DNA is TGCAGTGCCCAGGGGGGACAGGGGGCTTCTAATGAAAAACTGTTTTTT.

This clonotype was observed many times. V is TRBV7-9 and J is TRBJ1-5; D uncertain. V was pared by 5 bases and J by 3 bases, with 11 bases between. The CDR3 length is 14 residues. Germline V gene data show CDR1 as SEHNR and CDR2 as FQNEAQ (reference sequence). The CDR3 is CASSHSEFNQPQHF. The CDR3 coding sequence is TGTGCCAGCAGCCACAGTGAATTCAATCAGCCCCAGCATTTT.

This clonotype appeared a few times. V usage is TRBV28 and J usage is TRBJ2-7; D might be TRBD1 (5 bases). The CDR3 covers 12 residues. Trimming shortened V by 6 bases and J by 2 bases, and 8 bases separated the two germline ends. Germline V CDR1 and CDR2: MDHEN, SYDVKM. The CDR3 is CASRKGPYEQYF. In DNA form, the CDR3 reads TGTGCCAGCAGGAAGGGGCCCTACGAGCAGTACTTC.

This clonotype showed up many times. This chain connects TRBV7-9 to TRBJ1-1; D gene uncertain. The V end was cut by 6 bases, the J end by 4 bases, with 12 bases between. Germline-derived CDR1 and CDR2 are SEHNR and FQNEAQ (reference sequence). The CDR3 runs to 13 residues. As DNA, the CDR3 is TGTGCCAGCAGGTTGACGGACGCCACTGAAGCTTTCTTT. Amino acids: CASRLTDATEAFF.

J is TRBJ1-4 and V is TRBV27; no reliable D call. Germline CDR1 is MNHEY and CDR2 is SMNVEV (reference sequence). This CDR3 spans 17 amino acids. Trimming cost V 4 bases and J 3 bases, with 18 bases left between them. The CDR3 loop is CASSSQGRPGPNEKLFF. The CDR3 DNA is TGTGCCAGCAGTTCCCAAGGCCGCCCCGGGCCTAATGAAAAACTGTTTTTT.

J is TRBJ2-1 and V is TRBV6-1; D possibly corresponds to TRBD2 (6 bases). The V end lost 1 base, the J end lost 4 bases, and 11 bases lay between the germline ends. This CDR3 has 15 amino acids. Per germline, CDR1 MNHNS and CDR2 SASEGT. CDR3 sequence reads: CASSEGSGRYNEQFF. CDR3 sequence (DNA): TGTGCCAGCAGTGAAGGGTCGGGGAGGTACAATGAGCAGTTCTTC.

The chain couples TRBV19 to TRBJ2-1; D gene ambiguous. Looked up from germline, CDR1 is LNHDA and CDR2 is SQIVND (reference sequence). The CDR3 extends over 13 amino acids. V was shortened by 1 base and J by 6 bases, with 7 bases between the two germline ends. CDR3 in amino acids: CASSIGNGNEQFF. Written as DNA, the CDR3 is TGTGCCAGTAGTATAGGAAACGGCAATGAGCAGTTCTTC.

The chain has TRBV6-6 and TRBJ2-2; 8 bases line up with TRBD1. With 8 bases clipped from V and 5 bases from J, the junction kept 4 bases outside the gene matches. This CDR3 has 13 residues. Germline lookup yields CDR1 MNHNY and CDR2 SVGAGI (reference sequence). This chain's CDR3 is CASLDRVTGELFF. In DNA form, the CDR3 reads TGTGCCAGCCTGGACAGGGTTACCGGGGAGCTGTTTTTT.

The sample holds one count of this clonotype. The rearrangement uses TRBV9 and TRBJ1-2, with 7 bases lining up with TRBD1. V shed 2 bases, J shed 1 base, and the junction held 5 bases outside the gene matches. The CDR3 consists of 15 residues. CDR1 is SGDLS and CDR2 is YYNGEE in the germline V gene. CDR3 protein: CASSVGTEINYGYTF. CDR3 coding DNA: TGTGCCAGCAGCGTTGGGACAGAAATTAACTATGGCTACACCTTC.

V is TRBV6-5 and J is TRBJ2-3; D is unresolved. CDR3 length: 15 amino acids. V lost 2 bases, J lost 1 base, and 10 bases lay in between. The germline gives CDR1 MNHEY, CDR2 SVGAGI. The CDR3 here is CASSYTLTGTDTQYF. CDR3 sequence (DNA): TGTGCCAGCAGTTACACGTTAACAGGCACAGATACGCAGTATTTT.

The rearrangement links TRBV5-1 to TRBJ2-5; possibly TRBD2 for D (5 bases). Per germline, CDR1 SGHRS and CDR2 YFSETQ. The ends were cut back, 4 bases at V and 0 bases at J, with 10 bases in the middle. The CDR3 consists of 14 residues. CDR3 in DNA: TGCGCCAGCAGCCCGACTATCAACCAAGAGACCCAGTACTTC. Amino acid sequence: CASSPTINQETQYF.

The sample holds a few counts of this clonotype. The rearrangement uses TRBV6-2 or TRBV6-3 and TRBJ2-7; D call uncertain. Germline V lookup: CDR1 MNHEY, CDR2 SVGEGT. There are 16 residues in the CDR3. The V end was cut by 0 bases, the J end by 0 bases, with 12 bases between. The CDR3 sequence is CASSYSRRRNSYEQYF. CDR3 nucleotide sequence: TGTGCCAGCAGTTACTCGAGGCGGAGAAACTCCTACGAGCAGTACTTC.

This clonotype was found many times. The chain links TRBV7-2 to TRBJ2-7; D uncertain. Per germline, CDR1 SGHTA and CDR2 FQGNSA. Trimming shortened V by 0 bases and J by 0 bases, and 6 bases separated the two germline ends. The CDR3 length is 14 residues. CDR3 loop: CASSLAIISYEQYF. The CDR3 DNA reads TGTGCCAGCAGCTTAGCTATAATCTCCTACGAGCAGTACTTC.

In its sample, this clonotype ranks as medium-sized. This chain connects TRBV7-2 to TRBJ2-5, with D uncertain. V dropped 5 bases and J dropped 5 bases, with 12 bases sitting between them. Germline V gene sequence: CDR1 SGHTA, CDR2 FQGNSA. This CDR3 region has 13 residues. CDR3 loop: CASSPIGSETQYF. CDR3 sequence (DNA): TGTGCCAGCAGCCCGATCGGGTCGGAGACCCAGTACTTC.

This chain joins TRBV5-1 and TRBJ1-4; 9 positions agree with TRBD1. CDR1 is SGHRS and CDR2 is YFSETQ in the germline V gene. The ends lost 2 bases at V and 5 bases at J; junction bases unmatched: 7. The CDR3 contains 16 residues. In nucleotides, the CDR3 is TGCGCCAGCAGCTTCATCACTGGACAGGGGAATGAAAAACTGTTTTTT. As protein: CASSFITGQGNEKLFF.

This clonotype has a count of ten or more. The chain employs TRBV12-3 or TRBV12-4 and TRBJ1-1; TRBD1 might be the D (6 bases). The CDR3 covers 13 residues. Trimming cost V 7 bases and J 0 bases, with 9 bases left between them. The CDR3 loop reads CASNQGLNTEAFF. CDR3 nucleotide sequence: TGTGCCAGCAACCAGGGGTTGAACACTGAAGCTTTCTTT.

Ten or more counts support this clonotype. The rearrangement links TRBV7-2 to TRBJ2-5; D is undetermined. Trimming shortened V by 5 bases and J by 3 bases, and 16 bases separated the two germline ends. CDR3 length equals 15 residues. Looked up from germline, CDR1 is SGHTA and CDR2 is FQGNSA. The CDR3 bases are TGTGCCAGCAGCCATCTTACTCCGAAGGAAGAGACCCAGTACTTC. It codes for CASSHLTPKEETQYF.

This clonotype was seen many times. The chain has TRBV7-2 and TRBJ2-3, with TRBD2 matching 9 bases. Germline values: CDR1 SGHTA, CDR2 FQGNSA. The CDR3 runs to 14 residues. The ends lost 5 bases at V and 12 bases at J; junction bases unmatched: 12. CDR3 loop: CASSQSYSGGSQYF. For the CDR3, the DNA is TGTGCCAGCAGCCAATCATATAGCGGGGGCAGCCAGTATTTT.

This clonotype was detected many times. CDR3 loop: CATEEANRGPGYTF. The CDR3 nucleotides are TGTGCTACCGAGGAGGCTAACAGGGGGCCTGGCTACACCTTC. The chain uses TRBV7-2 and TRBJ1-2, with 9 bases fitting TRBD1. Germline-derived CDR1 and CDR2 are SGHTA and FQGNSA. The CDR3 loop spans 14 amino acids.

The table lists this clonotype with many counts. The chain is built from TRBV2 and TRBJ2-7, with 9 nucleotides matching TRBD1. This CDR3 has 16 residues. Losses at the gene ends were 6 bases for V and 7 bases for J; bases not matched to a gene: 16. Germline V gives CDR1 SNHLY, CDR2 FYNNEI. The CDR3 region has the DNA TGTGCCAGCAGGCCAACCGGGACAGGGTTTGTCGGTGAGCAGTACTTC. Amino acids: CASRPTGTGFVGEQYF.

This clonotype was detected many times. The chain combines TRBV19 with TRBJ1-2; no definite D call. The CDR3 covers 14 residues. The germline V and J ends were trimmed by 3 bases and 2 bases, with 10 bases remaining between them. Germline V gene data show CDR1 as LNHDA and CDR2 as SQIVND (reference sequence). Here the CDR3 DNA reads TGTGCCAGTAGTATCAGCGGGAACAACTATGGCTACACCTTC. Translating it yields CASSISGNNYGYTF.

This clonotype was seen repeatedly, ten times or more. This chain links TRBV11-2 with TRBJ2-5; D is perhaps TRBD2 (5 bases). Trimming removed 2 bases at V and 1 base at J, with 11 bases between. This CDR3 contains 15 residues. Germline-derived CDR1 and CDR2 are SGHAT and FQNNGV. CDR3 loop: CASSLFGGSQETQYF. The CDR3 DNA reads as TGTGCCAGCAGCTTATTCGGCGGGTCCCAAGAGACCCAGTACTTC.

Remarks on this clonotype: This may arise from a read error, as a much more abundant clone is one base away. The V gene is TRBV7-9, the J gene TRBJ2-1, with TRBD2 matching over 8 bases. CDR3 length: 16 residues. Per the germline V gene, CDR1 is SEHNR and CDR2 is FQNEAQ (reference sequence). The CDR3 DNA reads TGTGTCAGCAGCGGCGAGCGGGGGAGACTTTACAATGAGCAGTTCTTC. It specifies CVSSGERGRLYNEQFF.

This clonotype was recorded many times. The J gene is TRBJ1-3, the V gene TRBV7-2; weak D call: TRBD1 (5 bases). Looked up from germline, CDR1 is SGHTA and CDR2 is FQGNSA. This CDR3 spans 16 amino acids. The V end was cut by 5 bases, the J end by 1 base, with 15 bases between. CDR3 sequence: CASSATGGRSGNTIYF. For the CDR3, the DNA is TGTGCCAGCAGCGCCACCGGGGGAAGGTCTGGAAACACCATATATTTT.

In this sample, this clonotype turned up many times. The CDR3 coding sequence is TGTGCCAGCAGCGGGACAGGGGTCGAGCAGTACTTC. Its translation is CASSGTGVEQYF. V gene TRBV7-9 combines with J gene TRBJ2-7, with TRBD1 identical over 10 bases. This CDR3 has 12 amino acids. Looked up from germline, CDR1 is SEHNR and CDR2 is FQNEAQ (reference sequence). The trim removed 5 bases at V and 6 bases at J, leaving 1 base unmatched.